This T cell receptor beta chain originates from a study of response to subunit inactivated influenza vaccine. Study-level points and caveats: With each seasonal influenza vaccination, the authors suggested, few new T cells are recruited.

TCRdb itself ran the RT-PCR reads through MiXCR, one entry per CDR3 protein. The sample gives 550,000 to 650,000 distinct CDR3 sequences, 12% of which show up once; 10% is in the top ten. As to this clonotype: Its target is not known.

The sample in question was PBMCs from blood, obtained on the day of vaccination. The TCR sequence derives from a man between 45 and 60 years old who received an inactivated influenza vaccine.

Written as DNA, the CDR3 is TGTGCCAGCAGCTTAATGGTGGGAGGGCCTTACGAGCAGTACTTC. It is translated as CASSLMVGGPYEQYF. This sequence joins TRBV7-3 and TRBJ2-7; 7 positions agree with TRBD2. CDR1 SGHTA and CDR2 FQGTGA come from the germline V gene. V lost 1 base and J lost 4; bases outside the gene matches: 7. The length of the CDR3 is 15 residues.